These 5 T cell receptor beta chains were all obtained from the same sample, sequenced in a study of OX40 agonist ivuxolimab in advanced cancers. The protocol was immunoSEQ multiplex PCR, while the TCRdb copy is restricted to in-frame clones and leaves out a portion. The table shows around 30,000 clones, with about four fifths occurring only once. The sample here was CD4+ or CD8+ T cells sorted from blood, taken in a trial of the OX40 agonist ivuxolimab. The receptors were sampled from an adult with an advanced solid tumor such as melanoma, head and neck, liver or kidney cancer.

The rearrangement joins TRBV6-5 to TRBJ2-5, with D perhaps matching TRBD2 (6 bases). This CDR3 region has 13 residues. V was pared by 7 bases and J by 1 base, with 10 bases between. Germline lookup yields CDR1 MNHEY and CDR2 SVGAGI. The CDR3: CASIEAGQETQYF. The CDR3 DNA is TGTGCCAGCATCGAAGCGGGCCAAGAGACCCAGTACTTC.

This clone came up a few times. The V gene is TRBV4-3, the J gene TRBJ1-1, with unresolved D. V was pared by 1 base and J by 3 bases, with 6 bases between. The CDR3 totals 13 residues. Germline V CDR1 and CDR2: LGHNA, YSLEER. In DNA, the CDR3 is TGCGCCAGCAGCCAAGTACCCCACACTGAAGCTTTCTTT. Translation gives CASSQVPHTEAFF.

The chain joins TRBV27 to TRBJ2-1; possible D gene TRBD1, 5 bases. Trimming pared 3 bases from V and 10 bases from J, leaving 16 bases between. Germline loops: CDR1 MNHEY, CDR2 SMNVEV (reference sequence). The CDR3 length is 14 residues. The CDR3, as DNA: TGTGCCAGCAGTTTTCCCGCAGGGAATAGGGAGCAGTTCTTC. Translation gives CASSFPAGNREQFF.

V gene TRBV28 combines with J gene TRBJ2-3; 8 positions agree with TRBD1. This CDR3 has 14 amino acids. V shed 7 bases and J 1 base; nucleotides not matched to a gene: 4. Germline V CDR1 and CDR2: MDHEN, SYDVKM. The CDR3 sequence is CASTSGQGTDTQYF. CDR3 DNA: TGTGCCAGCACTTCGGGACAGGGCACAGATACGCAGTATTTT.

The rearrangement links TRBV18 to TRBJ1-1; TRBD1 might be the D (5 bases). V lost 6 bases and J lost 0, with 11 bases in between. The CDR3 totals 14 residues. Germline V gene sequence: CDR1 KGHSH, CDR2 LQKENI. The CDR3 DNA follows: TGTGCCAGCTCCCCGGGGGGAATGAACACTGAAGCTTTCTTT. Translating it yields CASSPGGMNTEAFF.